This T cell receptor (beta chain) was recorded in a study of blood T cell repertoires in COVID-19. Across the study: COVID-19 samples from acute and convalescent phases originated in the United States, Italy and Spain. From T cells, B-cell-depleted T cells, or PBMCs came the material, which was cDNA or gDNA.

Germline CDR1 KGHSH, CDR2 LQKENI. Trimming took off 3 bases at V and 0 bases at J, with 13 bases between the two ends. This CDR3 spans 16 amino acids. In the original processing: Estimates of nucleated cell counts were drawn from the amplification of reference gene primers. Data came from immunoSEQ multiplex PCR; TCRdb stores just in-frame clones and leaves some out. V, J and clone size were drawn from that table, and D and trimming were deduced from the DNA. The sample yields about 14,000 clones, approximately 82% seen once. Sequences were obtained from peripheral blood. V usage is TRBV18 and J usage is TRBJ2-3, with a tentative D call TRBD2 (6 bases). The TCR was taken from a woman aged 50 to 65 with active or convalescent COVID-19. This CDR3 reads CASSPQMAGSTDTQYF. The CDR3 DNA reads TGTGCCAGCTCACCTCAAATGGCGGGAAGCACAGATACGCAGTATTTT.